Below are 23 T cell receptor beta chains sequenced from a single sample in a study of T-cell reconstitution after alpha-beta-depleted transplantation in children. Preparation of the TCRbeta library used unique molecular identifiers. Using its own MiXCR run on the PCR reads, TCRdb lists one record per CDR3 protein. The table lists a few hundred thousand distinct CDR3 sequences, roughly 20% of them singletons. Sample: PBMCs from the stem cell graft donor, taken from the stem cell graft. These receptors were taken from a human donor who donated a stem cell graft to a child with acute myeloid leukemia.

The table lists this clonotype with many counts. The chain carries TRBV11-2 and TRBJ2-1; D unresolved. This CDR3 has 14 amino acids. Germline CDR1 is SGHAT and CDR2 is FQNNGV. The germline V and J ends were trimmed by 1 base and 2 bases, with 6 bases remaining between them. The CDR3 protein is CASSLVGPYNEQFF. The CDR3 nucleotides are TGTGCCAGCAGCTTAGTCGGCCCCTACAATGAGCAGTTCTTC.

J is TRBJ1-1 and V is TRBV6-1; 7 nucleotides align to TRBD1. J was trimmed by 8 bases and V by 7 bases; bases with no gene match: 13. The CDR3 extends over 14 amino acids. Germline V lookup: CDR1 MNHNS, CDR2 SASEGT. Written as DNA, the CDR3 is TGTGCCAGCAAACAGGGGTCTGCCGGGACAGAAGCTTTCTTT. Translated, it gives CASKQGSAGTEAFF.

The chain recombines TRBV6-1 with TRBJ2-7, with D possibly matching TRBD2 (6 bases). The CDR3 consists of 15 residues. Trimming took 5 bases from V and 5 from J, leaving 19 bases between them. Germline V gene data show CDR1 as MNHNS and CDR2 as SASEGT. Here the CDR3 DNA reads TGTGCCAGCAGTCTCACGAGGAGGTCGGGAGACGAGCAGTACTTC. Residues: CASSLTRRSGDEQYF.

This clonotype has only a few counts. This chain uses TRBV5-4 with TRBJ2-3; D is perhaps TRBD2 (7 bases). In germline, CDR1 is SGHNT, CDR2 YYREEE (reference sequence). V was trimmed by 0 bases and J by 4 bases, leaving 15 bases between them. The length of the CDR3 is 16 residues. As DNA, the CDR3 is TGTGCCAGCAGCTTGGTCCGGGGGGCCGAGGCAGATACGCAGTATTTT. Translating gives CASSLVRGAEADTQYF.

V is TRBV6-5 and J is TRBJ2-1; perhaps TRBD2 as D (6 bases). This CDR3 is built from 18 residues. Germline V lookup: CDR1 MNHEY, CDR2 SVGAGI. V lost 0 bases and J 2 bases, leaving 17 bases between the germline ends. Here the CDR3 DNA reads TGTGCCAGCAGTTACTCGAGTTTTGCGACTAGGACCTACAATGAGCAGTTCTTC. Its translation: CASSYSSFATRTYNEQFF.

This chain uses TRBV6-5 with TRBJ2-7; D not certain. V was pared by 10 bases and J by 0 bases, with 7 bases between. CDR1 MNHEY and CDR2 SVGAGI come from the germline V gene. There are 11 residues in the CDR3. The CDR3, as DNA: TGTGCCACCTCTATCTCCTACGAGCAGTACTTC. Its protein product is CATSISYEQYF.

The chain combines TRBV7-9 with TRBJ1-2; D gene ambiguous. Between the trimmed V and J ends, which lost 5 bases and 4 bases, there was a span of 8 bases. The germline CDR1 and CDR2 sequences are SEHNR and FQNEAQ (reference sequence). The CDR3 totals 12 residues. The CDR3 protein is CASSDPGYGYTF. In nucleotides, the CDR3 is TGTGCCAGCAGCGATCCTGGCTATGGCTACACCTTC.

There are a few counts of this clonotype. The chain employs TRBV24-1 and TRBJ2-3; 8 positions match TRBD2. Germline-derived CDR1 and CDR2 are KGHDR and SFDVKD. V trimming: 9 bases; J trimming: 10 bases; junction bases outside the gene matches: 14. The CDR3 consists of 14 residues. CDR3 sequence: CATGASGSGGAQYF. The CDR3 DNA reads as TGTGCCACCGGAGCCAGCGGGAGTGGCGGGGCGCAGTATTTT.

The sample holds many counts of this clonotype. This chain connects TRBV5-8 to TRBJ2-2, with a possible D match to TRBD1 (6 bases). There are 19 residues in the CDR3. Between the trimmed V and J ends, which lost 1 base and 1 base, there was a span of 20 bases. Germline V gene data show CDR1 as SGHTS and CDR2 as YDEGEE. CDR3 nucleotide sequence: TGTGCCAGCAGCTTGATCCCTACACAGGGCCGATGGAACACCGGGGAGCTGTTTTTT. It yields the protein CASSLIPTQGRWNTGELFF. Based on the CDR3 plus reference TRBV5-8 and TRBJ2-2, the full variable domain is EAGVTQSPTHLIKTRGQQATLRCSPISGHTSVYWYQQALGLGLQFLLWYDEGEERNRGNFPPRFSGRQFPNYSSELNVNALELEDSALYLCASSLIPTQGRWNTGELFFGEGSRLTVL.

The chain carries TRBV5-1 and TRBJ2-5; 8 nucleotides line up with TRBD1. The CDR3 length is 16 residues. Trimming removed 0 bases from V and 5 bases from J; junction bases left unmatched: 9. Germline V lookup: CDR1 SGHRS, CDR2 YFSETQ. CDR3 coding DNA: TGCGCCAGCAGCTTGGCCTTAGGACAGGGATGGGAGACCCAGTACTTC. It is translated as CASSLALGQGWETQYF.

The chain recombines TRBV24-1 with TRBJ2-1; 9 bases are shared with TRBD1. The germline V gene encodes CDR1 KGHDR and CDR2 SFDVKD. This CDR3 region has 16 residues. The V and J ends lost 4 bases and 2 bases, in that order; junction bases with no gene match: 5. The chain's CDR3 is CATSDAGTGTYNEQFF. The CDR3 DNA sequence: TGTGCCACCAGTGACGCCGGGACAGGGACCTACAATGAGCAGTTCTTC.

The V and J genes are TRBV7-9 and TRBJ1-6; 7 bases are a match to TRBD1. The CDR3 is made up of 15 amino acids. Germline V gene data show CDR1 as SEHNR and CDR2 as FQNEAQ (reference sequence). V trimming: 5 bases; J trimming: 9 bases; junction bases outside the gene matches: 10. CDR3 sequence reads: CASSRGGQGASPLHF. Written as DNA, the CDR3 is TGTGCCAGCAGCCGAGGGGGCCAGGGTGCTTCACCCCTCCACTTT.

This clonotype was seen a few times. The chain couples TRBV29-1 to TRBJ2-1; the match to TRBD2 covers 7 bases. With 3 bases clipped from V and 2 bases from J, the junction kept 4 bases outside the gene matches. The CDR3 extends over 14 amino acids. CDR1 and CDR2 (germline): SQVTM, ANQGSEA. The CDR3 DNA reads as TGCAGCGTTGATGGGCTAGCGGCCTACAATGAGCAGTTCTTC. This encodes CSVDGLAAYNEQFF.

This sequence joins TRBV20-1 and TRBJ2-1; 8 bases agree with TRBD1. Germline trimming cut 0 bases from V and 7 bases from J; bases unmatched to any gene: 8. CDR3 length: 15 residues. The germline gives CDR1 DFQATT, CDR2 SNEGSKA (reference sequence). DNA for the CDR3: TGCAGTGCTAGAGATCGAACAGGGGGATGGAATGAGCAGTTCTTC. Translation: CSARDRTGGWNEQFF.

This clonotype was counted a few times. The V and J genes are TRBV28 and TRBJ2-7; D gene ambiguous. Germline-derived CDR1 and CDR2 are MDHEN and SYDVKM. This CDR3 is 14 amino acids long. The V gene lost 5 bases and the J gene lost 0 bases, with 11 bases spanning the gap. CDR3 DNA sequence: TGTGCCAGCAGTCGCCCCATGGCCTCCTACGAGCAGTACTTC. Amino acids: CASSRPMASYEQYF.

This chain links TRBV5-1 with TRBJ2-1; D tentatively fits TRBD1 or TRBD2 (5 bases each). The CDR3 spans 14 residues. Trimming stripped 4 bases from V and 6 bases from J, with 14 bases between. In germline, CDR1 is SGHRS, CDR2 YFSETQ. The DNA of the CDR3 is TGCGCCAGCAGCATCCGGGACGTATTCAATGAGCAGTTCTTC. It encodes CASSIRDVFNEQFF. Full variable domain (missing parts from reference TRBV5-1 and TRBJ2-1): KAGVTQTPRYLIKTRGQQVTLSCSPISGHRSVSWYQQTPGQGLQFLFEYFSETQRNKGNFPGRFSGRQFSNSRSEMNVSTLELGDSALYLCASSIRDVFNEQFFGPGTRLTVL.

This clonotype was counted between two and nine times. V and J are TRBV12-3 or TRBV12-4 and TRBJ2-7, with D perhaps matching TRBD1 (6 bases). The length of the CDR3 is 13 residues. With 6 bases removed from V and 6 bases from J, the gap between germline ends came to 15 bases. The CDR3 region is CASRRSAGAEQYF. The DNA for the CDR3 is TGTGCCAGCAGAAGATCTGCAGGGGCCGAGCAGTACTTC.

This clonotype was counted between two and nine times. The chain is built from TRBV20-1 and TRBJ2-1, with 7 bases that match TRBD2. V trimming: 6 bases; J trimming: 3 bases; junction bases outside the gene matches: 14. Germline V gene data show CDR1 as DFQATT and CDR2 as SNEGSKA (reference sequence). CDR3 size: 16 residues. The CDR3 DNA is TGCAGTGCCCACAGAGCGGGACCGAATCTCTACAATGAGCAGTTCTTC. Amino acids: CSAHRAGPNLYNEQFF.

The J gene is TRBJ2-3, the V gene TRBV4-1; possible D gene TRBD2, 6 bases. This CDR3 spans 13 amino acids. The germline V gene has CDR1 MGHRA and CDR2 YSYEKL. V lost 5 bases to trimming and J lost 5 bases, with 11 bases between them. CDR3: CASSFQGGDTQYF. The CDR3 DNA sequence: TGCGCCAGCAGCTTTCAGGGAGGAGATACGCAGTATTTT.

At least ten counts were recorded for this clonotype. The rearrangement uses TRBV29-1 and TRBJ2-7; D unclear. The CDR3 spans 10 residues. The germline V gene has CDR1 SQVTM and CDR2 ANQGSEA. Trimming removed 6 bases at V and 7 bases at J, with 10 bases between. The CDR3 nucleotides read TGCAGCGTGATGACTTCGGAGCAGTACTTC. Protein product: CSVMTSEQYF.

The V call is TRBV7-8, the J call TRBJ2-5, with D hard to call. This CDR3 has 15 amino acids. The V end was cut by 5 bases, the J end by 5 bases, with 18 bases between. CDR1 is SGHVS, CDR2 FQNEAQ, per germline. CDR3 loop: CASSPPTAVLETQYF. CDR3 coding DNA: TGTGCCAGCAGCCCCCCGACCGCAGTGTTGGAGACCCAGTACTTC.

This chain uses TRBV28 with TRBJ2-1; 7 positions match TRBD1. Unmatched junction bases numbered 17, after V lost 7 bases and J lost 11 bases. This CDR3 is 15 amino acids long. The germline gives CDR1 MDHEN, CDR2 SYDVKM. Written as DNA, the CDR3 is TGTGCCAGCACCTCCGGGACAGCCGTATCAAGGAAGCAGTTCTTC. It translates to CASTSGTAVSRKQFF.

This clonotype was observed a few times. This chain uses TRBV7-6 with TRBJ2-3; 10 positions match TRBD2. There are 17 residues in the CDR3. Germline CDR1 and CDR2: SGHVS and FNYEAQ. The V segment lost 5 bases and the J segment 0 bases; nucleotides outside the gene matches: 8. The CDR3 is CASSRVEGLASTDTQYF. In DNA form, the CDR3 reads TGTGCCAGCAGCCGTGTCGAGGGACTAGCGAGCACAGATACGCAGTATTTT.